Shown below are 23 T cell receptor beta chains from a single sample sequenced in a study of T cells in Graves' hyperthyroidism and ophthalmopathy. Regions amplified from RNA transcripts were the TCR beta CDR3 regions. RT-PCR in the first round (using the HTBI primer set) targeted the TCR CDR3. TCRdb redid the calling of the multiplex PCR reads with MiXCR, one entry per CDR3 protein. The repertoire consists of around 300,000 distinct CDR3 sequences, with roughly 15% occurring once and the leading ten covering under 35%. The sequenced sample consisted of blood. Receptor source: a woman between 45 and 65 years old with Graves' hyperthyroidism that later progressed to Graves' ophthalmopathy.

This clonotype was counted at least ten times. V usage is TRBV5-1 and J usage is TRBJ2-3; 12 bases are shared with TRBD2. Germline V CDR1 and CDR2: SGHRS, YFSETQ. Trimming at V came to 0 bases and at J to 4 bases, leaving 3 bases not matched to a gene. This CDR3 has 16 residues. This chain's CDR3 is CASSLGTSGTPDTQYF. The CDR3 nucleotides read TGCGCCAGCAGCTTGGGGACTAGCGGGACCCCAGATACGCAGTATTTT.

The rearrangement uses TRBV20-1 and TRBJ1-1, with D perhaps TRBD1 (6 bases). Germline CDR1 is DFQATT and CDR2 is SNEGSKA (reference sequence). The V gene lost 7 bases and the J gene lost 2 bases, with 14 bases spanning the gap. The CDR3 sequence is 13 residues long. The CDR3 bases are TGCAGTGGGGGCGTCAGGGGCAACACTGAAGCTTTCTTT. Translated, it gives CSGGVRGNTEAFF.

In its sample, this clonotype was seen a few times. The J gene is TRBJ1-5, the V gene TRBV6-5; TRBD1 is a possible D gene (5 bases). With 0 bases removed from V and 6 bases from J, the gap between germline ends came to 12 bases. The length of the CDR3 is 15 residues. The germline CDR1 and CDR2 sequences are MNHEY and SVGAGI. DNA of the CDR3: TGTGCCAGCAGTTACTCGTATTGGGGGAGTCAGCCCCAGCATTTT. This gives the protein CASSYSYWGSQPQHF.

The chain carries TRBV4-1 and TRBJ2-7; D perhaps matches TRBD2 (5 bases). Trimming cost V 4 bases and J 1 base, with 11 bases left between them. This CDR3 is built from 14 residues. The germline V gene has CDR1 MGHRA and CDR2 YSYEKL. DNA for the CDR3: TGCGCCAGCAGCCGTGGACTCTTTTCCTACGAGCAGTACTTC. Residues: CASSRGLFSYEQYF.

V and J are TRBV4-1 and TRBJ1-2; TRBD1 matches 7 bases. Germline V gene lookup returns CDR1 MGHRA and CDR2 YSYEKL. CDR3 length: 15 amino acids. The trim removed 1 base at V and 7 bases at J, leaving 9 bases unmatched. The CDR3 is CASSQAWPGGGGYTF. In DNA, the CDR3 is TGCGCCAGCAGCCAAGCCTGGCCAGGGGGGGGTGGCTACACCTTC.

Remarks on this clonotype: This clone may be a read error of a much larger clone one base away. The rearrangement joins TRBV28 to TRBJ1-4; D is uncertain. With 2 bases removed from V and 7 bases from J, the gap between germline ends came to 11 bases. The germline CDR1 and CDR2 sequences are MDHEN and SYDVKM. CDR3 length: 14 residues. Written as DNA, the CDR3 is TGTGCCAGCAGTTTAGCAGAGAACCCTGAAAAACTGTTTTTT. Translating gives CASSLAENPEKLFF.

This clonotype showed up many times. The rearrangement links TRBV6-1 to TRBJ1-5, with D possibly matching TRBD1 (5 bases). CDR3 length: 15 amino acids. V lost 4 bases and J lost 3, with 13 bases in between. CDR1 is MNHNS and CDR2 is SASEGT in the germline V gene. CDR3 nucleotide sequence: TGTGCCAGCAGTGGAACCCGACAGAACAATCAGCCCCAGCATTTT. As protein: CASSGTRQNNQPQHF.

The chain links TRBV28 to TRBJ2-7; 7 positions agree with TRBD1. J gave up 6 bases and V 6 bases, and 14 bases lay outside the gene matches. Germline CDR1 and CDR2: MDHEN and SYDVKM. The CDR3 contains 15 residues. The CDR3 nucleotides read TGTGCCAGCAGGCTTCCGGGACAGAGCGAACTCGAGCAGTACTTC. Translated, it gives CASRLPGQSELEQYF.

For this clonotype: At one boundary the junction diverges from the germline segment, which might be a read error. The rearrangement uses TRBV11-2 and TRBJ2-1; D is ambiguous. The CDR3 length is 14 residues. CDR1 is SGHAT and CDR2 is FQNNGV in the germline V gene. CDR3 sequence reads: CASSLSVSKDEQFF. The CDR3 region has the DNA TGCGCCAGCAGCTTGAGCGTGAGTAAGGATGAGCAGTTCTTC.

This clonotype occurred a few times. The chain recombines TRBV5-1 with TRBJ1-2; 8 bases fit TRBD1. Trimming at V came to 7 bases and at J to 0 bases, leaving 5 bases not matched to a gene. The CDR3 covers 14 residues. CDR1 is SGHRS and CDR2 is YFSETQ in the germline V gene. For the CDR3, the DNA is TGCGCCAGCTTCGGACAGGGAACTAACTATGGCTACACCTTC. This encodes CASFGQGTNYGYTF.

There are many counts of this clonotype. The V and J genes are TRBV12-3 or TRBV12-4 and TRBJ1-2; weak D call: TRBD1 (6 bases). V shed 7 bases and J shed 6 bases, with 12 bases lying between them. This CDR3 is 12 amino acids long. The CDR3 DNA reads TGTGCCAGCACCTTAGGGGGGGATGGCTACACCTTC. Translated, it gives CASTLGGDGYTF.

The sample holds a few counts of this clonotype. This chain joins TRBV20-1 and TRBJ2-2, with TRBD1 as a possible D gene (6 bases). Trimming took off 5 bases at V and 1 base at J, with 14 bases between the two ends. CDR1 is DFQATT, CDR2 SNEGSKA, per germline (reference sequence). The CDR3 runs 15 residues. CDR3 sequence reads: CSAQGHPRNTGELFF. The CDR3 bases are TGCAGTGCTCAGGGACACCCTCGGAACACCGGGGAGCTGTTTTTT.

The table lists this clonotype with many counts. The DNA of the CDR3 is TGTGCCAGCGAGGGACAGGGCGGTCGAACCGGGGAGCTGTTTTTT. This encodes CASEGQGGRTGELFF. The chain couples TRBV2 to TRBJ2-2; 9 bases fit TRBD1. Germline V lookup: CDR1 SNHLY, CDR2 FYNNEI. There are 15 residues in the CDR3. V shed 8 bases and J 5 bases; nucleotides not matched to a gene: 9.

This clonotype appeared a few times. The chain is built from TRBV27 and TRBJ1-6; no clear D gene. This CDR3 is 15 amino acids long. Germline V CDR1 and CDR2: MNHEY, SMNVEV (reference sequence). V lost 7 bases and J 6 bases, leaving 16 bases between the germline ends. The CDR3 sequence: CASTTAAGINSPLHF. The CDR3 DNA reads as TGTGCCAGCACCACCGCCGCGGGGATTAATTCACCCCTCCACTTT.

The V gene is TRBV30, the J gene TRBJ2-3; possibly TRBD1 or TRBD2 for D (5 bases each). Germline lookup yields CDR1 GTSNPN and CDR2 SVGIG (reference sequence). Trimming stripped 0 bases from V and 7 bases from J, with 11 bases between. The CDR3 sequence is 13 residues long. The CDR3 sequence is CAWSVFGTNTQYF. CDR3 bases: TGTGCCTGGAGTGTGTTCGGGACGAATACGCAGTATTTT.

There are a few counts of this clonotype. The V call is TRBV20-1, the J call TRBJ1-2; D unresolved. Germline V gives CDR1 DFQATT, CDR2 SNEGSKA (reference sequence). This CDR3 spans 10 amino acids. V was pared by 5 bases and J by 8 bases, with 9 bases between. The CDR3 nucleotides read TGCAGTGCTCGGAGGGAGGGCTACACCTTC. Amino acid sequence: CSARREGYTF.

The table lists this clonotype with a few counts. The rearrangement links TRBV5-1 to TRBJ2-5; D tentatively fits TRBD1 or TRBD2 (7 bases each). The CDR3 runs to 15 residues. Per the germline V gene, CDR1 is SGHRS and CDR2 is YFSETQ. Between the trimmed V and J ends, which lost 7 bases and 5 bases, there was a span of 21 bases. The CDR3 is CASSSGGGGLETQYF. CDR3 bases: TGCGCCAGCTCTTCAGGGGGAGGGGGCTTGGAGACCCAGTACTTC.

The chain is built from TRBV20-1 and TRBJ2-7, with 10 bases matching TRBD2. J was trimmed by 6 bases and V by 1 base; bases with no gene match: 9. Germline CDR1 DFQATT, CDR2 SNEGSKA (reference sequence). This CDR3 is built from 15 residues. CDR3 amino acids: CSARGPTSGTREQYF. CDR3 coding DNA: TGCAGTGCTAGAGGTCCTACTAGCGGGACCCGCGAGCAGTACTTC.

The rearrangement uses TRBV7-3 and TRBJ2-3; 11 bases map to TRBD2. Per germline, CDR1 SGHTA and CDR2 FQGTGA. This CDR3 is built from 16 residues. The V and J ends lost 5 bases and 2 bases, in that order; junction bases with no gene match: 6. The CDR3 loop is CASSPGTSGFTDTQYF. The CDR3 nucleotides are TGTGCCAGCAGCCCGGGGACTAGCGGATTCACAGATACGCAGTATTTT.

In its sample, this clonotype was seen many times. The genes are TRBV28 and TRBJ2-7; 9 bases map to TRBD2. Trimming at V came to 6 bases and at J to 6 bases, leaving 18 bases not matched to a gene. The CDR3 contains 17 residues. CDR1 and CDR2 from the germline V gene are MDHEN and SYDVKM. The CDR3 loop reads CASSHPPRGLASSEQYF. The CDR3 nucleotides read TGTGCCAGCAGCCACCCCCCCAGGGGACTAGCCTCGTCCGAGCAGTACTTC.

On this clonotype itself: This clone may be a read error of a much larger clone one base away. The chain recombines TRBV7-9 with TRBJ2-5; a weak D match, TRBD2 (7 bases). From germline, CDR1 is SEHNR and CDR2 FQNEAQ (reference sequence). The CDR3 sequence is 14 residues long. The CDR3: CASGFPGEGETQYF. The DNA for the CDR3 is TGTGCCAGCGGCTTCCCAGGGGAGGGGGAGACCCAGTACTTC. The variable domain in full, completed from reference TRBV7-9 and TRBJ2-5, reads DTGVSQNPRHKITKRGQNVTFRCDPISEHNRLYWYRQTLGQGPEFLTYFQNEAQLEKSRLLSDRFSAERPKGSFSTLEIQRTEQGDSAMYLCASGFPGEGETQYFGPGTRLLVL.

This sequence joins TRBV29-1 and TRBJ1-1; D is uncertain. This CDR3 is built from 13 residues. V lost 2 bases to trimming and J lost 3 bases, with 10 bases between them. Germline CDR1 is SQVTM and CDR2 is ANQGSEA. This CDR3 is CSVEKGKDTEAFF. Written as DNA, the CDR3 is TGCAGCGTTGAAAAGGGCAAAGACACTGAAGCTTTCTTT.

This clonotype appeared many times. The J gene is TRBJ2-7, the V gene TRBV11-2; 9 bases line up with TRBD2. This CDR3 contains 16 residues. J gave up 0 bases and V 0 bases, and 3 bases lay outside the gene matches. CDR1 is SGHAT and CDR2 is FQNNGV in the germline V gene. As DNA, the CDR3 is TGTGCCAGCAGCTTAGAACTAGCGGGCCTCTCCTACGAGCAGTACTTC. Encoded protein: CASSLELAGLSYEQYF.